There are many counts of the clone carrying this TCR beta chain. What it binds is unknown. Libraries used 2 million unsorted PBMCs kept frozen in RNAlater. The authors made cDNA by 5'RACE with 10-nucleotide random UMIs. TCRdb reprocessed the 5' RACE reads with MiXCR, giving one entry per CDR3 protein. The table includes around 64,000 distinct CDR3 sequences, about 13% detected once. V was shortened by 4 bases and J by 0 bases, with 23 bases between the two germline ends. The germline V gene encodes CDR1 SGHRS and CDR2 YFSETQ. The CDR3 totals 19 residues. The data belong to a study of neurological immune-mediated disorders. Study conclusions and caveats: Levels of TCR clonal expansion peaked in HTLV-1-associated myelopathy and reached their lowest in multiple sclerosis, under those of healthy controls.

The chain carries TRBV5-1 and TRBJ2-1; no reliable D call. The TCR comes from a woman aged 60-75 years with HTLV-1-associated myelopathy (HAM/TSP). Sequences were obtained from PBMCs. In DNA, the CDR3 is TGCGCCAGCAGCCGCCTACCCCCCTCCGACGGAAGCTCCTACAATGAGCAGTTCTTC. It is translated as CASSRLPPSDGSSYNEQFF.